The clone carrying this T cell receptor beta chain was counted only a few times. Its antigen is still unknown. V lost 2 bases to trimming and J lost 0 bases; unmatched junction nucleotides: 8. The CDR3 contains 19 residues. Unique molecular identifiers (one per individual cDNA molecule) were attached. TCRdb redid the calling of the 5' RACE reads with MiXCR, one entry per CDR3 protein. The sample records under 140,000 distinct CDR3 sequences, about 12% being singletons. These data are taken from a study of early T cells in non-severe SARS-CoV-2 infection. Study summary: Alpha and beta chains were unpaired, from unsorted whole-blood bulk RNA.

Study-level points and caveats: Database matching using VDJdb favored anti-spike CD8 responses, with private and CD4 specificities left missing.

Sequences were derived from whole blood, sampled at baseline. This chain uses TRBV12-3 or TRBV12-4 with TRBJ2-2, with TRBD1 matching 11 bases. The source is an adult who was a healthcare worker with PCR-confirmed SARS-CoV-2 infection or an uninfected control (not recorded which). CDR3 region: CASSLPLGTGGSNTGELFF. The CDR3 DNA reads TGTGCCAGCAGTTTACCTTTAGGGACAGGGGGTTCGAACACCGGGGAGCTGTTTTTT.